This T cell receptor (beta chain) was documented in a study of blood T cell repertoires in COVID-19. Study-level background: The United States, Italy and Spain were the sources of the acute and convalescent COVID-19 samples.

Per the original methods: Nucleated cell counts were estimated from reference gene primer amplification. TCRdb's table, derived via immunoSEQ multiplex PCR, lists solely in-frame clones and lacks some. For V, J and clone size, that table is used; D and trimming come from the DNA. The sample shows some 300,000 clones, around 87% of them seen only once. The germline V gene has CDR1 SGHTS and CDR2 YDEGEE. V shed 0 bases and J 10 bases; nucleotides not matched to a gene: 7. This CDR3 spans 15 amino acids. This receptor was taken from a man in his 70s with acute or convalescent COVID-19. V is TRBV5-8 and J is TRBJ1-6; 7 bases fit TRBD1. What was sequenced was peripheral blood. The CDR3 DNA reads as TGTGCCAGCAGCTTGGGAGACAGGGCGGGCTCACCCCTCCACTTT. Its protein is CASSLGDRAGSPLHF.